The 32 T cell receptor beta chains below were found in one sample sequenced in a study of OX40 agonist ivuxolimab in advanced cancers. The repertoire was sequenced with immunoSEQ multiplex PCR; TCRdb's copy has only in-frame clones and lacks some. The sample carries over 65,000 clones, approximately 90% recorded once. Sample: CD4+ or CD8+ T cells sorted from blood, taken in a trial of the OX40 agonist ivuxolimab. The receptors originated from an adult with an advanced solid tumor such as melanoma, head and neck, liver or kidney cancer.

The chain uses TRBV29-1 and TRBJ2-5, with 10 bases that match TRBD1. Germline CDR1 reads SQVTM; CDR2 reads ANQGSEA. This CDR3 comprises 13 residues. After removal of 5 bases from V and 4 bases from J, the junction contained 4 bases not matched to a gene. This chain's CDR3 is CSVWGQGLETQYF. In DNA, the CDR3 is TGCAGCGTTTGGGGACAGGGGCTAGAGACCCAGTACTTC.

This sequence joins TRBV2 and TRBJ2-7; TRBD1 aligns across 10 bases. Germline trimming cut 8 bases from V and 3 bases from J; bases unmatched to any gene: 4. Germline V gene lookup returns CDR1 SNHLY and CDR2 FYNNEI. This CDR3 region has 13 residues. The DNA for the CDR3 is TGTGCCAGCGGGACAGGGGTAGTCTACGAGCAGTACTTC. Translated: CASGTGVVYEQYF.

The genes are TRBV18 and TRBJ2-7; no reliable D call. V lost 5 bases, J lost 0 bases, and 5 bases lay in between. CDR1 KGHSH and CDR2 LQKENI come from the germline V gene. This CDR3 spans 12 amino acids. The CDR3 here is CASSSSSYEQYF. The CDR3 DNA sequence: TGTGCCAGCTCATCAAGCTCCTACGAGCAGTACTTC.

V and J are TRBV7-2 and TRBJ1-4; 7 positions match TRBD1. Germline loops: CDR1 SGHTA, CDR2 FQGNSA. The CDR3 contains 15 residues. The V gene end was trimmed by 5 bases and the J gene end by 8 bases; junction bases not matched to a gene: 11. CDR3 coding DNA: TGTGCCAGCAGCATGCAGACAGGGCGGGGCGAAAAACTGTTTTTT. Translating it yields CASSMQTGRGEKLFF.

The rearrangement joins TRBV30 to TRBJ2-2; weak D call: TRBD1 (6 bases). The CDR3 is made up of 14 amino acids. CDR1 and CDR2 (germline): GTSNPN, SVGIG (reference sequence). V lost 2 bases and J lost 5, with 12 bases in between. The CDR3 sequence: CAWSLGTTTGELFF. For the CDR3, the DNA is TGTGCCTGGAGTCTCGGGACAACTACCGGGGAGCTGTTTTTT.

The V and J genes are TRBV28 and TRBJ2-7, with unresolved D. Germline lookup yields CDR1 MDHEN and CDR2 SYDVKM. The V and J ends lost 6 bases and 1 base respectively, with 10 bases between them. The CDR3 consists of 13 residues. DNA of the CDR3: TGTGCCAGCAGCGAACCCCCATCCTACGAGCAGTACTTC. It codes for CASSEPPSYEQYF.

This clone was observed a handful of times. The gene calls are TRBV7-8 and TRBJ1-2, with a possible D match to TRBD1 (6 bases). The CDR3 has 13 amino acids. V dropped 1 base and J dropped 4 bases, with 7 bases sitting between them. CDR1 is SGHVS, CDR2 FQNEAQ, per germline. The CDR3 loop reads CASSLGTVYGYTF. As DNA, the CDR3 is TGTGCCAGCAGCTTAGGGACAGTCTATGGCTACACCTTC.

V usage is TRBV5-6 and J usage is TRBJ2-5; 11 bases are shared with TRBD2. The J call may be incorrect, as the DNA end agrees better with TRBJ2-7. The CDR3 runs to 15 residues. Germline CDR1 and CDR2: SGHDT and YYEEEE. Here the CDR3 DNA reads TGTGCCAGCACCCAGGGACTAGCGGCTCCCTACGAGCAGTACTTC. It codes for CASTQGLAAPYEQYF.

This chain links TRBV5-6 with TRBJ2-3, with 7 bases lining up with TRBD2. V shed 4 bases and J 3 bases; nucleotides not matched to a gene: 11. CDR3 length: 16 amino acids. Germline V gene sequence: CDR1 SGHDT, CDR2 YYEEEE. Here the CDR3 reads CASSQLPLADTDTQYF. The CDR3 nucleotides are TGTGCCAGCAGCCAACTGCCGCTAGCGGATACAGATACGCAGTATTTT.

The gene calls are TRBV7-6 and TRBJ2-7; 10 positions agree with TRBD2. Trimming cost V 4 bases and J 4 bases; bases outside gene matches: 7. In germline, CDR1 is SGHVS, CDR2 FNYEAQ. The CDR3 contains 15 residues. The CDR3 sequence is CASSSLAGVRYEQYF. Here the CDR3 DNA reads TGTGCCAGCAGCTCCCTAGCGGGAGTTCGTTACGAGCAGTACTTC.

This chain connects TRBV7-8 to TRBJ1-4; D is perhaps TRBD1 (6 bases). Looked up from germline, CDR1 is SGHVS and CDR2 is FQNEAQ. The CDR3 is made up of 17 amino acids. Trimming took off 1 base at V and 4 bases at J, with 16 bases between the two ends. The CDR3 DNA sequence: TGTGCCAGCAGCTTAGAGCCGACAGGAAGCATTAATGAAAAACTGTTTTTT. Protein: CASSLEPTGSINEKLFF.

V gene TRBV5-6 combines with J gene TRBJ1-2; D is ambiguous. The CDR3 is 12 amino acids. The V gene lost 0 bases and the J gene lost 8 bases, with 8 bases spanning the gap. Germline V lookup: CDR1 SGHDT, CDR2 YYEEEE. The CDR3 DNA sequence: TGTGCCAGCAGCTTGGACGTGGAGGGCTACACCTTC. The encoded protein is CASSLDVEGYTF.

A single count supports this clone. The chain carries TRBV5-1 and TRBJ2-2, with 8 bases lining up with TRBD2. Germline CDR1 reads SGHRS; CDR2 reads YFSETQ. The CDR3 has 16 residues. Trimming removed 4 bases from V and 6 bases from J; junction bases left unmatched: 11. The CDR3 here is CASSLTPAGGAGELFF. The DNA of the CDR3 is TGCGCCAGCAGCCTGACTCCGGCGGGAGGTGCCGGGGAGCTGTTTTTT.

This clone was detected a few times. V is TRBV10-3 and J is TRBJ2-1, with D unresolved. This CDR3 region has 11 residues. CDR1 is ENHRY, CDR2 SYGVKD, per germline. The V end was cut by 6 bases, the J end by 10 bases, with 10 bases between. The CDR3 here is CAISSRAEQFF. The CDR3 nucleotides are TGTGCCATCAGCTCTCGCGCCGAGCAGTTCTTC.

This chain joins TRBV30 and TRBJ1-5; D unresolved. The CDR3 spans 14 residues. Germline CDR1 reads GTSNPN; CDR2 reads SVGIG (reference sequence). Trimming took 4 bases from V and 3 from J, leaving 13 bases between them. Written as DNA, the CDR3 is TGTGCCTGGACGGGCAGCAGTAACAATCAGCCCCAGCATTTT. Protein product: CAWTGSSNNQPQHF.

The rearrangement joins TRBV21-1 to TRBJ1-2; the table's D gene call, TRBD1, was not cross checked with the DNA. TRBV21-1 is shown as a pseudogene. This CDR3 spans 14 amino acids. The CDR3 is CASSKEDRIYGYTF. CDR3 in DNA: TGTGCCAGCAGCAAAGAGGACAGAATATATGGCTACACCTTC.

J is TRBJ1-1 and V is TRBV18; no definite D call. The germline V gene has CDR1 KGHSH and CDR2 LQKENI. V lost 0 bases and J lost 2, with 10 bases in between. The CDR3 is 15 amino acids. The CDR3 nucleotides are TGTGCCAGCTCACCACCGGTTGGCAGAAACACTGAAGCTTTCTTT. This codes for CASSPPVGRNTEAFF.

The genes are TRBV12-2 and TRBJ1-3; TRBD1 reflects the table's D call only, with no check against the DNA. TRBV12-2 is reported as a pseudogene. CDR3 size: 19 residues. The CDR3 reads CASRLGHDRGLPSGNTIYF. CDR3 coding DNA: TGTGCAAGTCGCTTAGGGCATGACAGGGGGCTCCCTTCTGGAAACACCATATATTTT.

The chain combines TRBV11-3 with TRBJ1-1, with TRBD1 matching over 7 bases. Germline V lookup: CDR1 SGHNT, CDR2 YENEEA. V trimming: 5 bases; J trimming: 2 bases; junction bases outside the gene matches: 5. This CDR3 has 14 amino acids. The CDR3 DNA follows: TGTGCCAGCAGCGTCTCAGGGGGTAACACTGAAGCTTTCTTT. It specifies CASSVSGGNTEAFF.

The gene calls are TRBV7-9 and TRBJ2-1, with D tentatively TRBD2 (6 bases). The CDR3 contains 15 residues. V was clipped by 1 base and J by 3 bases, with 10 bases between them. Looked up from germline, CDR1 is SEHNR and CDR2 is FQNEAQ (reference sequence). The CDR3 DNA reads TGTGCCAGCAGCTTAGTCGTGGGAGGCTACAATGAGCAGTTCTTC. Its protein product is CASSLVVGGYNEQFF.

A note on this clone: This sample also contains other DNA sequences that code for the same CDR3. The chain couples TRBV21-1 to TRBJ2-7; the D call TRBD2 from the table was never checked on the DNA. TRBV21-1 is a listed pseudogene. CDR3 length equals 15 residues. The CDR3 loop is CASSKGTSGSYEQYF. The CDR3, as DNA: TGTGCCAGCAGCAAAGGCACTAGCGGGAGCTACGAGCAATACTTC.

J is TRBJ2-7 and V is TRBV4-3, with 10 nucleotides matching TRBD2. This CDR3 comprises 15 residues. Germline CDR1 LGHNA, CDR2 YSLEER. V dropped 3 bases and J dropped 2; count of bases not matched to a gene: 4. The CDR3 DNA reads as TGCGCCAGCAGCCACCTAGCGGGAGCCCCCTACGAGCAGTACTTC. Protein product: CASSHLAGAPYEQYF.

V gene TRBV9 combines with J gene TRBJ2-5; D remains unclear. Germline CDR1 reads SGDLS; CDR2 reads YYNGEE. CDR3 length: 14 amino acids. V lost 0 bases and J lost 5, with 11 bases in between. CDR3 residues: CASSVGGWYETQYF. The CDR3 nucleotides read TGTGCCAGCAGCGTAGGGGGTTGGTATGAGACCCAGTACTTC.

This chain joins TRBV28 and TRBJ1-2; D may be TRBD1 (6 bases). V was shortened by 3 bases and J by 5 bases, with 13 bases between the two germline ends. Germline lookup yields CDR1 MDHEN and CDR2 SYDVKM. The CDR3 contains 14 residues. The CDR3 loop reads CASSFPDRSYGYTF. The CDR3 DNA sequence: TGTGCCAGCAGTTTCCCCGACAGGTCGTATGGCTACACCTTC.

The rearrangement uses TRBV7-2 and TRBJ1-4; 9 bases are a match to TRBD1. The trim removed 3 bases at V and 1 base at J, leaving 9 bases unmatched. CDR3 length equals 18 residues. Looked up from germline, CDR1 is SGHTA and CDR2 is FQGNSA. CDR3 in amino acids: CASSFRYRGRGTNEKLFF. The DNA of the CDR3 is TGTGCCAGCAGCTTCAGATACAGGGGGCGAGGAACTAATGAAAAACTGTTTTTT. The full variable domain, its missing parts supplied by reference TRBV7-2 and TRBJ1-4, is GAGVSQSPSNKVTEKGKDVELRCDPISGHTALYWYRQSLGQGLEFLIYFQGNSAPDKSGLPSDRFSAERTGGSVSTLTIQRTQQEDSAVYLCASSFRYRGRGTNEKLFFGSGTQLSVL.

The J gene is TRBJ1-2, the V gene TRBV4-2; a weak D match, TRBD1 (6 bases). This CDR3 is 16 amino acids long. Germline CDR1 LGHNA, CDR2 YNFKEQ. Trimming pared 4 bases from V and 4 bases from J, leaving 19 bases between. CDR3 sequence (DNA): TGTGCCAGCAGCCCTCTAGGGGGTGTTCGGGGCTATGGCTACACCTTC. As protein: CASSPLGGVRGYGYTF.

This chain joins TRBV6-1 and TRBJ2-2; 8 nucleotides line up with TRBD1. Germline V gene data show CDR1 as MNHNS and CDR2 as SASEGT. With V trimmed by 7 bases and J by 6 bases, 4 bases remained unmatched. This CDR3 has 13 amino acids. This chain's CDR3 is CASTSRGPGELFF. CDR3 coding DNA: TGTGCCAGCACCAGCAGGGGGCCCGGGGAGCTGTTTTTT.

V is TRBV10-2 and J is TRBJ2-2; TRBD2 matches 8 bases. The CDR3 loop spans 17 amino acids. CDR1 is WSHSY, CDR2 SAAADI, per germline. J was trimmed by 0 bases and V by 6 bases; bases with no gene match: 9. The CDR3 nucleotides are TGCGCCAGCAGCGACCCGGGACTAGTCTCGAACACCGGGGAGCTGTTTTTT. Its protein is CASSDPGLVSNTGELFF.

This CDR3 reads CASSPFGGKDTQYF. Here the CDR3 DNA reads TGTGCCAGCAGCCCATTCGGGGGGAAAGATACGCAGTATTTT. The chain combines TRBV7-3 with TRBJ2-3, with TRBD2 identical over 7 bases. The CDR3 extends over 14 amino acids. Germline V gives CDR1 SGHTA, CDR2 FQGTGA. Trimming cost V 5 bases and J 5 bases; bases outside gene matches: 7.

The rearrangement links TRBV5-1 to TRBJ1-1; D is ambiguous. Germline loops: CDR1 SGHRS, CDR2 YFSETQ. Deletions cut 4 bases from V and 10 bases from J, with 17 bases between. The CDR3 extends over 13 amino acids. CDR3 region: CASSLLDAPLAFF. CDR3 nucleotide sequence: TGCGCCAGCAGCCTCCTGGACGCACCGTTAGCTTTCTTT.

The rearrangement links TRBV6-6 to TRBJ2-7; weak D call: TRBD2 (7 bases). V dropped 6 bases and J dropped 0 bases, with 15 bases sitting between them. The germline V gene encodes CDR1 MNHNY and CDR2 SVGAGI (reference sequence). The CDR3 contains 15 residues. CDR3 DNA: TGTGCCAGCAGCCTGGGGGCGGGAGACTCCTACGAGCAGTACTTC. As protein: CASSLGAGDSYEQYF.

This chain uses TRBV6-1 with TRBJ2-3, with 8 bases matching TRBD2. With V trimmed by 1 base and J by 8 bases, 5 bases remained unmatched. The CDR3 extends over 14 amino acids. The germline gives CDR1 MNHNS, CDR2 SASEGT. The CDR3 loop reads CASSEGIAGTTQYF. In DNA form, the CDR3 reads TGTGCCAGCAGTGAAGGAATAGCGGGAACTACGCAGTATTTT.